The 20 T cell receptor beta chains below all came from one sample that was sequenced in a study of T-cell reconstitution after alpha-beta-depleted transplantation in children. Researchers prepared the TCRbeta library using unique molecular identifiers, the study reports. One entry per CDR3 protein results from TCRdb running MiXCR on the PCR reads. The sample records hundreds of thousands of distinct CDR3 sequences, over 10% being singletons. Specimen: PBMCs, mostly from graft donor cells, collected 360 days after TCRalphabeta/CD19-depleted stem cell transplant. The receptors derive from a male patient aged 10 to 17 who had a stem cell transplant for acute myeloid leukemia, so the T cells may come from the graft donor.

This clonotype was observed a single time. This chain joins TRBV7-3 and TRBJ1-2; D gene ambiguous. The V and J ends lost 7 bases and 0 bases respectively, with 12 bases between them. CDR3 size: 14 residues. Germline lookup yields CDR1 SGHTA and CDR2 FQGTGA. CDR3 sequence: CASTIRGSNYGYTF. The CDR3, as DNA: TGTGCCAGCACCATACGGGGATCTAACTATGGCTACACCTTC.

This chain joins TRBV5-1 and TRBJ2-7, with 10 bases fitting TRBD2. The CDR3 covers 16 residues. V dropped 4 bases and J dropped 1; count of bases not matched to a gene: 8. Germline CDR1 and CDR2: SGHRS and YFSETQ. CDR3 protein: CASSDAWTSGSYEQYF. The DNA for the CDR3 is TGCGCCAGCAGCGACGCTTGGACTAGCGGTTCCTACGAGCAGTACTTC.

This clonotype was recorded a few times. This chain joins TRBV28 and TRBJ1-4; 9 bases are shared with TRBD1. CDR1 and CDR2 (germline): MDHEN, SYDVKM. The CDR3 runs to 15 residues. The J segment lost 8 bases and the V segment lost 4 bases, leaving 8 bases of the junction unmatched. CDR3 coding DNA: TGTGCCAGCAGTTCTCCGGGACAGGGCAAAGAAAAACTGTTTTTT. Translating it yields CASSSPGQGKEKLFF.

The chain employs TRBV12-3 or TRBV12-4 and TRBJ2-1, with TRBD2 as a possible D gene (5 bases). The CDR3 is 18 residues long. The ends were cut back, 3 bases at V and 0 bases at J, with 18 bases in the middle. The CDR3 sequence: CASSFRTVASSSYNEQFF. CDR3 coding DNA: TGTGCCAGCAGTTTCCGCACCGTAGCGTCGAGCTCCTACAATGAGCAGTTCTTC.

This clonotype was observed many times. This sequence joins TRBV4-3 and TRBJ2-2, with 12 bases matching TRBD2. CDR3 length: 15 residues. Unmatched junction bases numbered 1, after V lost 2 bases and J lost 6 bases. Per germline, CDR1 LGHNA and CDR2 YSLEER. This chain's CDR3 is CASSQLAGGPGELFF. The CDR3 DNA reads TGCGCCAGCAGCCAACTAGCGGGAGGGCCCGGGGAGCTGTTTTTT.

This clonotype came up a few times. This chain's CDR3 is CASSLSSLAIVTDTQYF. CDR3 nucleotide sequence: TGTGCCAGCAGCTTATCCTCCCTAGCGATAGTCACAGATACGCAGTATTTT. The chain combines TRBV7-2 with TRBJ2-3, with TRBD2 as a possible D gene (6 bases). This CDR3 comprises 17 residues. V lost 2 bases and J lost 2, with 17 bases in between. Per germline, CDR1 SGHTA and CDR2 FQGNSA.

This clonotype was seen many times. The rearrangement links TRBV4-3 to TRBJ2-7; D uncertain. This CDR3 has 15 amino acids. CDR1 is LGHNA and CDR2 is YSLEER in the germline V gene. With 0 bases removed from V and 0 bases from J, the gap between germline ends came to 9 bases. The CDR3: CASSQDTLHSYEQYF. In nucleotides, the CDR3 is TGCGCCAGCAGCCAAGATACCCTCCACTCCTACGAGCAGTACTTC.

In its sample, this clonotype was seen many times. This chain links TRBV28 with TRBJ2-1; TRBD2 matches 10 bases. CDR1 and CDR2 from the germline V gene are MDHEN and SYDVKM. The CDR3 loop spans 15 amino acids. V lost 3 bases, J lost 2 bases, and 1 base stayed unmatched. CDR3 sequence: CASSLGTSAYNEQFF. CDR3 sequence (DNA): TGTGCCAGCAGTTTGGGGACTAGCGCCTACAATGAGCAGTTCTTC.

Ten or more counts support this clonotype. The chain has TRBV28 and TRBJ1-6; the match to TRBD1 covers 8 bases. The CDR3 has 16 amino acids. V shed 5 bases and J 6 bases; nucleotides not matched to a gene: 9. Germline values: CDR1 MDHEN, CDR2 SYDVKM. The CDR3 reads CASSPIGQGLNSPLHF. DNA for the CDR3: TGTGCCAGCAGTCCCATTGGACAGGGCCTTAATTCACCCCTCCACTTT.

V is TRBV24-1 and J is TRBJ2-1; TRBD1 agrees at 9 bases. Germline values: CDR1 KGHDR, CDR2 SFDVKD. This CDR3 contains 18 residues. Trimming took 3 bases from V and 6 from J; bases not matched to a gene: 14. Written as DNA, the CDR3 is TGTGCCACCAGTGATAGTAACCTCCGGGACAGGGTGTTCAATGAGCAGTTCTTC. Translated, it gives CATSDSNLRDRVFNEQFF.

This clonotype was observed a handful of times. The rearrangement uses TRBV28 and TRBJ1-1; tentatively, D is TRBD1 (6 bases). V shed 3 bases and J shed 0 bases, with 17 bases lying between them. CDR3 length equals 17 residues. CDR1 and CDR2 (germline): MDHEN, SYDVKM. The CDR3 nucleotides are TGTGCCAGCAGTTTTCCCCAGGGGCCTCACATGAACACTGAAGCTTTCTTT. Amino acids: CASSFPQGPHMNTEAFF.

In this sample, this clonotype turned up a few times. The chain uses TRBV4-2 and TRBJ2-1; 10 bases are a match to TRBD2. There are 18 residues in the CDR3. The germline V gene has CDR1 LGHNA and CDR2 YNFKEQ. Trimming removed 0 bases from V and 5 bases from J; junction bases left unmatched: 10. The CDR3 here is CASSQDRGGTSADNEQFF. CDR3 nucleotide sequence: TGTGCCAGCAGCCAAGATAGGGGGGGGACTAGCGCGGACAATGAGCAGTTCTTC.

The J gene is TRBJ1-5, the V gene TRBV28; 11 bases map to TRBD1. CDR3 length: 16 residues. Germline loops: CDR1 MDHEN, CDR2 SYDVKM. After removal of 6 bases from V and 5 bases from J, the junction contained 9 bases not matched to a gene. CDR3 sequence: CASSSSGTGGDQPQHF. The CDR3 DNA is TGTGCCAGCAGCTCATCCGGGACAGGGGGGGATCAGCCCCAGCATTTT.

The chain recombines TRBV12-3 or TRBV12-4 with TRBJ1-1; the match to TRBD1 covers 8 bases. This CDR3 has 16 amino acids. Trimming cost V 7 bases and J 5 bases; bases outside gene matches: 15. Here the CDR3 reads CASTTYLGQGGTEAFF. For the CDR3, the DNA is TGTGCCAGCACCACTTACCTTGGACAGGGAGGAACTGAAGCTTTCTTT.

The chain employs TRBV2 and TRBJ2-1, with 10 bases fitting TRBD2. Germline CDR1 reads SNHLY; CDR2 reads FYNNEI. There are 19 residues in the CDR3. The J segment lost 6 bases and the V segment lost 11 bases, leaving 25 bases of the junction unmatched. The CDR3 bases are TGTGCCGGCCCCGATCGCAGGGATAGCGGGAGGAGGGTTCGCAATGAGCAGTTCTTC. This translates into CAGPDRRDSGRRVRNEQFF.

The genes are TRBV20-1 and TRBJ2-3; possibly TRBD1 for D (5 bases). CDR1 and CDR2 from the germline V gene are DFQATT and SNEGSKA (reference sequence). The CDR3 length is 14 residues. Trimming took off 3 bases at V and 2 bases at J, with 12 bases between the two ends. The CDR3 DNA follows: TGCAGTGCTAGGGGGCACCGACTCACAGATACGCAGTATTTT. Its protein product is CSARGHRLTDTQYF.

This clonotype appeared once. An end of the junction differs from the germline gene, which may be a read error. The chain joins TRBV9 to TRBJ2-7, with 10 bases identical to TRBD2. CDR3 length: 16 residues. Germline assignment: CDR1 SGDLS and CDR2 YYNGEE. The DNA of the CDR3 is TGTGCCAGCGGCGTAGGACTAGCGGATAGCTCCTACGAGCAGTACTTC. Amino acids: CASGVGLADSSYEQYF.

With respect to this clonotype: The CDR3 ends on some other residue instead of the conserved phenylalanine or tryptophan, so this is likely a read error. The chain is built from TRBV7-9 and TRBJ1-3; weak D call: TRBD1 (5 bases). Germline V gene data show CDR1 as SEHNR and CDR2 as FQNEAQ (reference sequence). The V and J ends lost 1 base and 3 bases respectively, with 13 bases between them. The CDR3 has 16 amino acids. CDR3 in DNA: TGTGCCAGCAGCTTAGGACAGCCAGGAGGTGGAAACACCATATATTAT. Protein product: CASSLGQPGGGNTIYY.

The genes are TRBV12-3 or TRBV12-4 and TRBJ2-1; 8 bases are a match to TRBD1. CDR3 length equals 15 residues. After removal of 3 bases from V and 8 bases from J, the junction contained 9 bases not matched to a gene. The CDR3 DNA sequence: TGTGCCAGCAGTTTGGGCGGGACAGGACTGGATGAGCAGTTCTTC. Translated: CASSLGGTGLDEQFF.

The chain joins TRBV19 to TRBJ2-1, with 10 bases identical to TRBD2. The germline V gene has CDR1 LNHDA and CDR2 SQIVND (reference sequence). This CDR3 contains 15 residues. With V trimmed by 3 bases and J by 15 bases, 14 bases remained unmatched. In nucleotides, the CDR3 is TGTGCCAGTAGTATCGTGGGGACGGCTAGCGGGAGTCTGTTCTTC. Translated, it gives CASSIVGTASGSLFF.